This T cell receptor beta chain was captured by sequencing in a study of blood T cell repertoires in COVID-19. The trim removed 6 bases at V and 4 bases at J, leaving 7 bases unmatched. From germline, CDR1 is SNHLY and CDR2 FYNNEI. This CDR3 is 14 amino acids long. Seattle's cohort entered during active infection and was followed longitudinally. In the authors' methods: Nucleated cell number was recorded as an estimate derived from reference gene primer amplification. TCRdb's copy holds only in-frame clones and misses some; the assay was immunoSEQ multiplex PCR. D and trimming were read from the DNA, whereas the V and J calls and clone size are those reported in that table. This sample has 200,000 to 300,000 clones, with around nine tenths found just once.

The sequence derives from a woman aged 60-70 years with COVID-19, enrolled during active disease. The chain couples TRBV2 to TRBJ1-1, with TRBD1 identical over 8 bases. Sequenced material: peripheral blood. CDR3 in amino acids: CASRETGEGTEAFF. CDR3 bases: TGTGCCAGCAGGGAGACAGGGGAAGGCACTGAAGCTTTCTTT.